This T cell receptor (beta chain) was obtained from a study of beta chain features in type 1 diabetes. Overall study context: What patients shared with healthy donors was a similar profile of age, gender and cell yields. Points from the study as a whole: For Type 1 diabetes patients, all four CD4+ subsets carried TCRB CDR3s that were moderately but significantly shorter.

Remarks on this clone: Its antigen is undetermined.

Cell sorting via CD45RO/CCR7/CD25/CD127/CD95/CD27 was performed to obtain CD4+ naive, central memory, regulatory and stem cell-like memory cells. Expressed TCRB transcripts were sequenced because the isolated RNA had all been reverse transcribed beforehand. TCRdb's table, derived via immunoSEQ multiplex PCR, lists solely in-frame clones and lacks some. Of 130,000 or so clones in the sample, around 8.8% were seen once. Material for sequencing was central memory CD4+ T cells from blood. The sequence derives from a man younger than 40 with type 1 diabetes.

This CDR3 is CASSPNKETQYF. Here the CDR3 DNA reads TGCGCCAGCAGCCCTAATAAAGAGACCCAGTACTTC. J is TRBJ2-5 and V is TRBV5-1; the D is unclear. This CDR3 comprises 12 residues. Germline CDR1 reads SGHRS; CDR2 reads YFSETQ. V lost 4 bases and J 3 bases, leaving 7 bases between the germline ends.